There are many counts of the clone carrying this T cell receptor beta chain. Its specificity is unknown. Deletions cut 5 bases from V and 5 bases from J, with 12 bases between. Germline V gives CDR1 SQVTM, CDR2 ANQGSEA. The CDR3 spans 12 residues. This entry comes from a study of T-cell reconstitution after alpha-beta-depleted transplantation in children. Broader study findings: A year had passed since transplant, and T-cell counts and diversity by then came mostly from newly produced T cells.

Construction of the TCRbeta library involved unique molecular identifiers. TCRdb reanalysed the PCR reads using MiXCR and keeps one entry per CDR3 protein. The sample has 150,000 to 200,000 distinct CDR3 sequences; roughly 6.3% are singletons. Sequenced material: PBMCs, taken before TCRalphabeta/CD19-depleted stem cell transplant. This sequence joins TRBV29-1 and TRBJ2-5; TRBD2 is a possible D gene (5 bases). This sequence originates from a girl under two years old with combined immunodeficiency, due to receive a stem cell transplant. The CDR3 is CSVREWYETQYF. As DNA, the CDR3 is TGCAGCGTTAGGGAGTGGTATGAGACCCAGTACTTC.